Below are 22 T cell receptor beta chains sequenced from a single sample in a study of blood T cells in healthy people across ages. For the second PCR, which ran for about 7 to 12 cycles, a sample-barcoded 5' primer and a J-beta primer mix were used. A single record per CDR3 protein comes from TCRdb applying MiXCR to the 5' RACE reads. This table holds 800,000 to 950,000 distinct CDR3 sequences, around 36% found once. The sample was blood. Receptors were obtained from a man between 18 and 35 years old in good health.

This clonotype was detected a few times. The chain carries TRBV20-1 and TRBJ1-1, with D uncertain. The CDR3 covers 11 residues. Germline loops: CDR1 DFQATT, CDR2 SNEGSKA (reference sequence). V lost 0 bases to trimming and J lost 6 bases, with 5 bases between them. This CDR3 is CSARDPPEAFF. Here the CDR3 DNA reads TGCAGTGCTAGAGATCCCCCTGAAGCTTTCTTT.

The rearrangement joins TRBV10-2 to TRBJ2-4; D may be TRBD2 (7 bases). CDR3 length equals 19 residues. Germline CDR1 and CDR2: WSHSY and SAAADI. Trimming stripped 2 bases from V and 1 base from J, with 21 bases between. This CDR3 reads CASSEPRGEGGAAKNIQYF. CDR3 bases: TGCGCCAGCAGTGAGCCCCGGGGGGAGGGGGGGGCGGCCAAAAACATTCAGTACTTC.

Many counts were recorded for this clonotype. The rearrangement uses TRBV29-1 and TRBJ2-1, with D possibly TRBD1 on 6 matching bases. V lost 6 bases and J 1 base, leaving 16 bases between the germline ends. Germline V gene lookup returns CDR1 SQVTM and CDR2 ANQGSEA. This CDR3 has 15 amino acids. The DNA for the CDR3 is TGCAGCGTGGGGGCCCCCTCAGCGTCCTACAATGAGCAGTTCTTC. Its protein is CSVGAPSASYNEQFF.

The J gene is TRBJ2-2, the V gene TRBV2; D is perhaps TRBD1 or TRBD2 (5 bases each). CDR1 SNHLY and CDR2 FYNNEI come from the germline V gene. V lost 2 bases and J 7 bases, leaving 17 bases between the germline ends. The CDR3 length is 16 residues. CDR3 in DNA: TGTGCCAGCAGTGAACCCTGGACTGGGGGTGGCGGGGAGCTGTTTTTT. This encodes CASSEPWTGGGGELFF.

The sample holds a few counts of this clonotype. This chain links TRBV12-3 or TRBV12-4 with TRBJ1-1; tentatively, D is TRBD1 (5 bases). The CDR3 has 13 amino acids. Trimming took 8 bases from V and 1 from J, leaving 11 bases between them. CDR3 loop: CASLLQGNTEAFF. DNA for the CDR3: TGTGCCAGCTTACTTCAGGGGAACACTGAAGCTTTCTTT.

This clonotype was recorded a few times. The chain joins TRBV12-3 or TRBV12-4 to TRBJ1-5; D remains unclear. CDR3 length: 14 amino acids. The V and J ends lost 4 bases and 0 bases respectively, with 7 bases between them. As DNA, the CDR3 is TGTGCCAGCAGTTACTCCCTTAGCAATCAGCCCCAGCATTTT. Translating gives CASSYSLSNQPQHF.

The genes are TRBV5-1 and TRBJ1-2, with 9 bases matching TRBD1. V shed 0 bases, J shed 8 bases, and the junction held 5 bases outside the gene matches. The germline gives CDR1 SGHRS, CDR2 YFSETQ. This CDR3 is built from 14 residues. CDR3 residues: CASSLDRGPCGYTF. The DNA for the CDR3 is TGCGCCAGCAGCTTGGACAGGGGGCCGTGCGGCTACACCTTC.

Here the CDR3 reads CASSIQGKGDNEQFF. In nucleotides, the CDR3 is TGTGCCAGCAGCATACAGGGGAAAGGAGACAATGAGCAGTTCTTC. The V gene is TRBV28, the J gene TRBJ2-1; 7 nucleotides agree with TRBD1. The CDR3 has 15 amino acids. With V trimmed by 6 bases and J by 5 bases, 10 bases remained unmatched. The germline V gene encodes CDR1 MDHEN and CDR2 SYDVKM.

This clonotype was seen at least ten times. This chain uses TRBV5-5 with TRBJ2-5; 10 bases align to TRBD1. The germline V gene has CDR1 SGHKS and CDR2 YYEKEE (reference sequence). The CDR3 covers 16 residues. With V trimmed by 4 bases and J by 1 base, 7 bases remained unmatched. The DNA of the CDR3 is TGTGCCAGCAGCCCCCCTGGGACAGGGGTCCAAGAGACCCAGTACTTC. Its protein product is CASSPPGTGVQETQYF.

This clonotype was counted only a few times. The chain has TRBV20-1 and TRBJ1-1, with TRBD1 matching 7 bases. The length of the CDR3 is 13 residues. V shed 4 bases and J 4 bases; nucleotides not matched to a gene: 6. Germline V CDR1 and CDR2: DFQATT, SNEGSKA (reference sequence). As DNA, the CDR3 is TGCAGTGCTATCAAGACAGGGAGCACTGAAGCTTTCTTT. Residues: CSAIKTGSTEAFF.

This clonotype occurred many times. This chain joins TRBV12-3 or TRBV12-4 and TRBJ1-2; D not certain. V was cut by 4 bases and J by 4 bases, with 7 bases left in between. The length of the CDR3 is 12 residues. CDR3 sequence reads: CASSSDGYGYTF. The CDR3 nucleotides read TGTGCCAGCAGTTCGGACGGCTATGGCTACACCTTC.

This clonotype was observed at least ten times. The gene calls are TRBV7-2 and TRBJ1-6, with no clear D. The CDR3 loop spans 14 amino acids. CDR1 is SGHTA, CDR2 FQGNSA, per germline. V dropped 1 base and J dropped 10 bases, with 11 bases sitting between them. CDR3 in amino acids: CASSLEGVNSPLHF. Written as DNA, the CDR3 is TGTGCCAGCAGCTTAGAGGGAGTAAACTCACCCCTCCACTTT.

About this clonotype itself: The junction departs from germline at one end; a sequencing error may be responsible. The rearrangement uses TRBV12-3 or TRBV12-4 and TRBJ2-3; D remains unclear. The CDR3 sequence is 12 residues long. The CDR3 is CASTWSADAQYF. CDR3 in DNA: TGTGCCAGCACTTGGAGCGCAGATGCGCAGTATTTT.

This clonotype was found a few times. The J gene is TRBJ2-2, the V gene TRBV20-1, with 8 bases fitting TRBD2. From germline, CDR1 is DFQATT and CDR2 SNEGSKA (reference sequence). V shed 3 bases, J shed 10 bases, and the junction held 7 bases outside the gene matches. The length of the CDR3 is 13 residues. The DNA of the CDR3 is TGCAGTGCTAGCGACGGGGGGGCGTCGGAGCTGTTTTTT. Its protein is CSASDGGASELFF.

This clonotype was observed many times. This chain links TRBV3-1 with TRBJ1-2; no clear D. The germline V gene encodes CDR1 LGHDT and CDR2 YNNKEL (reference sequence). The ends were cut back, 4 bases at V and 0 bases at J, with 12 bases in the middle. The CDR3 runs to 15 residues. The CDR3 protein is CASSPPSSANYGYTF. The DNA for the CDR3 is TGTGCCAGCAGCCCGCCCTCGTCCGCTAACTATGGCTACACCTTC.

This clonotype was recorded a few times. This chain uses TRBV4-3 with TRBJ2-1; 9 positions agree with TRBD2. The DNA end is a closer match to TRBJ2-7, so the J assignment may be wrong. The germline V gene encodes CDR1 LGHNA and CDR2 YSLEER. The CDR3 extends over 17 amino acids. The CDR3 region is CASSLRVAGGIYNEQYF. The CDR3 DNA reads TGCGCCAGCAGCCTAAGGGTCGCGGGGGGGATATACAATGAGCAGTACTTC.

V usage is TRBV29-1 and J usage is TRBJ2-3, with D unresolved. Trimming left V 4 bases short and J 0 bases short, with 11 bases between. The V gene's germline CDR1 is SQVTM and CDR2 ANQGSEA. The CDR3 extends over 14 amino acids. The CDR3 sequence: CSVVSAPSTDTQYF. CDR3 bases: TGCAGCGTTGTGTCAGCTCCTAGCACAGATACGCAGTATTTT.

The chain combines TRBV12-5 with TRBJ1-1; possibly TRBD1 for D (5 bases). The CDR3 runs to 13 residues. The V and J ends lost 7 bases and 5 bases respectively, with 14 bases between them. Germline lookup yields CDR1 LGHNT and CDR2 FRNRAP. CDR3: CASDLDQGTEAFF. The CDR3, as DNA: TGTGCTAGTGATTTAGACCAGGGAACTGAAGCTTTCTTT.

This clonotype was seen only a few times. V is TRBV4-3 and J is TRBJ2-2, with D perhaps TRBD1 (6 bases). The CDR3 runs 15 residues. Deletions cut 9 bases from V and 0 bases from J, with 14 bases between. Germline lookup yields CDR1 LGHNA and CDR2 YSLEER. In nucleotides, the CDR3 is TGCGCCAGTAGACAGGACAGATCGAACACCGGGGAGCTGTTTTTT. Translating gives CASRQDRSNTGELFF.

In DNA, the CDR3 is TGCGCCAGCAGCCAAGCGGGAGGCCCCGACGAGCAGTACTTC. It yields the protein CASSQAGGPDEQYF. V is TRBV4-1 and J is TRBJ2-5; TRBD2 aligns across 7 bases. The J call may be incorrect, as the DNA end agrees better with TRBJ2-7. The CDR3 covers 14 residues. Germline V gives CDR1 MGHRA, CDR2 YSYEKL.

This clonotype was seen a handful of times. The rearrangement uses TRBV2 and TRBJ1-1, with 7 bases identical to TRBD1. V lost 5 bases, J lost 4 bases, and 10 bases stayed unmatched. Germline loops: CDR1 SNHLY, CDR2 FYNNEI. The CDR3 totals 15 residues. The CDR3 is CASSPRQGSGTEAFF. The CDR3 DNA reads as TGTGCCAGCAGTCCAAGACAGGGTTCAGGCACTGAAGCTTTCTTT.

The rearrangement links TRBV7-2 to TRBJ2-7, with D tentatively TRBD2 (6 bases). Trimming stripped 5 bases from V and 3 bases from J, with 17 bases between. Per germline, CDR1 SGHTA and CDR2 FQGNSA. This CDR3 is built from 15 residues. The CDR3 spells CASSETGDSIYEQYF. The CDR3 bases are TGTGCCAGCAGCGAAACGGGAGATTCAATCTACGAGCAGTACTTC. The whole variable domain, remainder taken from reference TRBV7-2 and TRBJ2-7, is GAGVSQSPSNKVTEKGKDVELRCDPISGHTALYWYRQSLGQGLEFLIYFQGNSAPDKSGLPSDRFSAERTGGSVSTLTIQRTQQEDSAVYLCASSETGDSIYEQYFGPGTRLTVT.